Shown below are 27 T cell receptor beta chains from a single sample sequenced in a study of radiotherapy plus CTLA-4 blockade in lung cancer. The method was immunoSEQ multiplex PCR; TCRdb's version includes in-frame clones alone and lacks a portion of them. The table has about 110,000 clones, more than 75% seen once. This material consisted of peripheral blood, taken from a patient treated with radiotherapy plus ipilimumab. All receptors come from a human donor with non-small cell lung cancer that progressed on radiotherapy plus ipilimumab. Some clones in this sample may be carry-over from other donors' samples.

The chain combines TRBV11-2 with TRBJ2-1; no firm D call. Trimming removed 0 bases at V and 6 bases at J, with 9 bases between. Per germline, CDR1 SGHAT and CDR2 FQNNGV. The CDR3 is 14 residues long. The CDR3 is CASSLDLPSNEQFF. CDR3 coding DNA: TGTGCCAGCAGCTTAGATCTTCCTTCCAATGAGCAGTTCTTC.

This chain uses TRBV29-1 with TRBJ2-1; 12 bases are a match to TRBD2. V shed 7 bases, J shed 10 bases, and the junction held 14 bases outside the gene matches. This CDR3 has 15 residues. From germline, CDR1 is SQVTM and CDR2 ANQGSEA. CDR3 amino acids: CSARLLAGGSGEQFF. The CDR3 coding sequence is TGCAGCGCCAGGTTACTAGCGGGGGGCTCGGGCGAGCAGTTCTTC.

The chain has TRBV27 and TRBJ1-5; D uncertain. In germline, CDR1 is MNHEY, CDR2 SMNVEV (reference sequence). Trimming pared 3 bases from V and 7 bases from J, leaving 13 bases between. This CDR3 is 14 amino acids long. CDR3 DNA: TGTGCCAGCAGTTTCAGCAGGATCGGGCAGCCCCAGCATTTT. Translation: CASSFSRIGQPQHF.

V usage is TRBV28 and J usage is TRBJ2-4, with D perhaps TRBD2 (5 bases). There are 14 residues in the CDR3. V shed 6 bases and J shed 2 bases, with 11 bases lying between them. CDR1 MDHEN and CDR2 SYDVKM come from the germline V gene. The CDR3 DNA follows: TGTGCCAGCAGCAAGGGAGCTACCAAAAACATTCAGTACTTC. Its protein product is CASSKGATKNIQYF. Combining the CDR3 with reference TRBV28 and TRBJ2-4 gives the whole variable domain DVKVTQSSRYLVKRTGEKVFLECVQDMDHENMFWYRQDPGLGLRLIYFSYDVKMKEKGDIPEGYSVSREKKERFSLILESASTNQTSMYLCASSKGATKNIQYFGAGTRLSVL.

The chain has TRBV5-8 and TRBJ2-1; the D gene is possibly TRBD2 (6 bases). The CDR3 runs to 17 residues. Germline V CDR1 and CDR2: SGHTS, YDEGEE. V lost 0 bases to trimming and J lost 1 base, with 14 bases between them. The CDR3 loop is CASSLVGGSLSYNEQFF. CDR3 DNA: TGTGCCAGCAGCTTGGTTGGAGGGTCCTTGTCCTACAATGAGCAGTTCTTC.

V usage is TRBV5-1 and J usage is TRBJ2-5, with D perhaps TRBD2 (6 bases). The CDR3 totals 14 residues. The V end was cut by 0 bases, the J end by 1 base, with 7 bases between. Germline V gene data show CDR1 as SGHRS and CDR2 as YFSETQ. DNA for the CDR3: TGCGCCAGCAGCTTGGGGGGGGTCCAAGAGACCCAGTACTTC. This codes for CASSLGGVQETQYF.

CDR3 bases: TGTGCCAGCAGCTTAACCGGATCCGGGGCCCAGCCCCAGCATTTT. Translating gives CASSLTGSGAQPQHF. This chain connects TRBV7-3 to TRBJ1-5, with a tentative D call TRBD1 (5 bases). Germline V CDR1 and CDR2: SGHTA, FQGTGA. Trimming left V 0 bases short and J 7 bases short, with 13 bases between. CDR3 length: 15 residues.

This chain connects TRBV23-1 to TRBJ1-3, with D unresolved. TRBV23-1 is sorted into the ORF group, with uncertain function. The CDR3 has 14 amino acids. V lost 4 bases and J 4 bases, leaving 11 bases between the germline ends. The CDR3 bases are TGCGCCAGCAGTCTCCGAGGTAGGGGAAACACCATATATTTT. Its translation: CASSLRGRGNTIYF.

The chain employs TRBV5-4 and TRBJ1-1; a weak D match, TRBD1 (5 bases). Trimming took off 4 bases at V and 6 bases at J, with 16 bases between the two ends. The CDR3 is made up of 14 amino acids. Germline-derived CDR1 and CDR2 are SGHNT and YYREEE (reference sequence). The CDR3 bases are TGTGCCAGCAGCCTGAACCAGGGAACGGCTGAAGCTTTCTTT. Amino acids: CASSLNQGTAEAFF.

This chain links TRBV9 with TRBJ2-5, with unresolved D. The germline CDR1 and CDR2 sequences are SGDLS and YYNGEE. Deletions cut 0 bases from V and 3 bases from J, with 18 bases between. CDR3 length: 17 residues. The CDR3 region has the DNA TGTGCCAGCAGCGTAGGACTTTTCTCTGCCCTGGAAGAGACCCAGTACTTC. As protein: CASSVGLFSALEETQYF. Full variable domain (outside the CDR3, taken from reference TRBV9 and TRBJ2-5): DSGVTQTPKHLITATGQRVTLRCSPRSGDLSVYWYQQSLDQGLQFLIQYYNGEERAKGNILERFSAQQFPDLHSELNLSSLELGDSALYFCASSVGLFSALEETQYFGPGTRLLVL.

This clone was seen many times. The chain's CDR3 is CASSDSSGEADTQYF. CDR3 nucleotide sequence: TGTGCCAGCAGTGACTCCTCCGGGGAAGCAGATACGCAGTATTTT. This chain links TRBV6-4 with TRBJ2-3, with D possibly being TRBD2 (5 bases). V dropped 0 bases and J dropped 4 bases, with 11 bases sitting between them. The CDR3 is made up of 15 amino acids. CDR1 is MRHNA, CDR2 SNTAGT, per germline.

The chain couples TRBV28 to TRBJ2-7; 8 bases map to TRBD1. The germline gives CDR1 MDHEN, CDR2 SYDVKM. J gave up 5 bases and V 3 bases, and 12 bases lay outside the gene matches. CDR3 length: 16 residues. In DNA form, the CDR3 reads TGTGCCAGCAGTTTCCCCGGGACAGGACAGGTCCACGAGCAGTACTTC. This codes for CASSFPGTGQVHEQYF. The variable domain in full, completed from reference TRBV28 and TRBJ2-7, reads DVKVTQSSRYLVKRTGEKVFLECVQDMDHENMFWYRQDPGLGLRLIYFSYDVKMKEKGDIPEGYSVSREKKERFSLILESASTNQTSMYLCASSFPGTGQVHEQYFGPGTRLTVT.

The chain is built from TRBV6-5 and TRBJ2-3; TRBD2 matches at 9 bases. Germline lookup yields CDR1 MNHEY and CDR2 SVGAGI. V lost 1 base and J lost 3; bases outside the gene matches: 5. This CDR3 region has 16 residues. The CDR3 loop is CASSYFSGGLTDTQYF. The CDR3 nucleotides read TGTGCCAGCAGTTACTTTAGCGGGGGCTTAACAGATACGCAGTATTTT.

The chain is built from TRBV19 and TRBJ2-1; unclear D gene. Per germline, CDR1 LNHDA and CDR2 SQIVND (reference sequence). The CDR3 contains 13 residues. The V end was cut by 3 bases, the J end by 3 bases, with 6 bases between. The CDR3 region is CASSIGNYNEQFF. The CDR3 nucleotides are TGTGCCAGTAGTATCGGCAACTACAATGAGCAGTTCTTC. Drawing the rest from reference TRBV19 and TRBJ2-1, the complete variable domain is DGGITQSPKYLFRKEGQNVTLSCEQNLNHDAMYWYRQDPGQGLRLIYYSQIVNDFQKGDIAEGYSVSREKKESFPLTVTSAQKNPTAFYLCASSIGNYNEQFFGPGTRLTVL.

The rearrangement uses TRBV5-1 and TRBJ2-3; D may be TRBD1 (6 bases). This CDR3 comprises 13 residues. Germline CDR1 is SGHRS and CDR2 is YFSETQ. The V end lost 5 bases, the J end lost 0 bases, and 7 bases lay between the germline ends. This CDR3 is CASSQGSTDTQYF. The CDR3 nucleotides read TGCGCCAGCAGTCAGGGGAGCACAGATACGCAGTATTTT.

The chain carries TRBV5-1 and TRBJ2-5; TRBD1 aligns across 9 bases. This CDR3 spans 15 amino acids. V gave up 6 bases and J gave up 1 base; unmatched junction bases: 7. CDR1 is SGHRS, CDR2 YFSETQ, per germline. CDR3 in DNA: TGCGCCAGCACGTCGGGACAGGGATTCCAAGAGACCCAGTACTTC. Translation: CASTSGQGFQETQYF.

The rearrangement uses TRBV18 and TRBJ2-7; the D is unclear. Germline V lookup: CDR1 KGHSH, CDR2 LQKENI. The CDR3 covers 15 residues. The V gene lost 2 bases and the J gene lost 6 bases, with 17 bases spanning the gap. The CDR3 coding sequence is TGTGCCAGCTCACCAGCAGGACCAGGCTTGGGCGAGCAGTACTTC. Translation gives CASSPAGPGLGEQYF.

The rearrangement links TRBV2 to TRBJ1-2, with a possible D match to TRBD1 (6 bases). Per the germline V gene, CDR1 is SNHLY and CDR2 is FYNNEI. The CDR3 contains 14 residues. V lost 2 bases and J lost 5, with 12 bases in between. For the CDR3, the DNA is TGTGCCAGCAGTGAACAGGGGAATGGATATGGCTACACCTTC. Its protein product is CASSEQGNGYGYTF.

The chain employs TRBV29-1 and TRBJ2-3; 8 bases fit TRBD1. The CDR3 spans 16 residues. In germline, CDR1 is SQVTM, CDR2 ANQGSEA. V lost 1 base and J lost 7; bases outside the gene matches: 13. The CDR3 nucleotides read TGCAGCGTTGAAGCCACCACAGGGGGGAATAGGTATACGCAGTATTTT. Protein product: CSVEATTGGNRYTQYF.

As for this clone: One junction end does not reproduce the germline sequence, and a read error may be involved. The sample carries other DNA sequences with the same CDR3. CDR3 loop: CASSLSGYSYEQYF. Here the CDR3 DNA reads TGTGCCAGCAGTCTATCGGGGTACAGCTACGAGCAGTACTTC. The chain uses TRBV27 and TRBJ2-7, with a possible D match to TRBD2 (5 bases). Germline CDR1 and CDR2: MNHEY and SMNVEV (reference sequence). The CDR3 contains 14 residues.

CDR3 region: CASSFSSFEQFF. In nucleotides, the CDR3 is TGTGCCAGCAGCTTTTCCTCATTTGAGCAGTTCTTC. The V gene is TRBV7-2, the J gene TRBJ2-1; D not certain. Deletions cut 3 bases from V and 9 bases from J, with 9 bases between. This CDR3 is built from 12 residues. The germline CDR1 and CDR2 sequences are SGHTA and FQGNSA.

This chain joins TRBV5-4 and TRBJ2-7; 7 bases align to TRBD1. This CDR3 region has 14 residues. Germline loops: CDR1 SGHNT, CDR2 YYREEE (reference sequence). V gave up 0 bases and J gave up 4 bases; unmatched junction bases: 4. CDR3 bases: TGTGCCAGCAGCTTGGCGGGACAGATTTACGAGCAGTACTTC. Translation gives CASSLAGQIYEQYF.

This chain links TRBV18 with TRBJ2-3; 10 bases line up with TRBD1. The CDR3 consists of 14 residues. V lost 6 bases to trimming and J lost 3 bases; unmatched junction nucleotides: 3. Germline assignment: CDR1 KGHSH and CDR2 LQKENI. For the CDR3, the DNA is TGTGCCAGCTCTCAGGACAGGGGGACAGATACGCAGTATTTT. Protein: CASSQDRGTDTQYF.

The gene calls are TRBV5-1 and TRBJ2-3; D is undetermined. Germline CDR1 SGHRS, CDR2 YFSETQ. Trimming shortened V by 0 bases and J by 5 bases, and 16 bases separated the two germline ends. The CDR3 spans 16 residues. CDR3 sequence reads: CASSLDGGLRIDTQYF. In DNA form, the CDR3 reads TGCGCCAGCAGCTTGGATGGCGGCCTCCGGATAGATACGCAGTATTTT.

The chain carries TRBV28 and TRBJ2-2, with 9 bases aligning to TRBD1. V lost 6 bases and J lost 6; bases outside the gene matches: 11. The germline CDR1 and CDR2 sequences are MDHEN and SYDVKM. The CDR3 runs to 16 residues. DNA of the CDR3: TGTGCCAGCAGCTACGATACAGGGGGCCCCTCCGGGGAGCTGTTTTTT. It specifies CASSYDTGGPSGELFF.

The chain employs TRBV11-2 and TRBJ1-1; perhaps TRBD1 as D (6 bases). Germline CDR1 SGHAT, CDR2 FQNNGV. This CDR3 region has 14 residues. The V and J ends lost 5 bases and 5 bases respectively, with 15 bases between them. The CDR3, as DNA: TGTGCCAGCAGCCCCTCCCCAGGGGTTACTGAAGCTTTCTTT. It encodes CASSPSPGVTEAFF.

The chain carries TRBV15 and TRBJ2-1; TRBD1 matches 7 bases. The germline V gene has CDR1 LNHNV and CDR2 YYDKDF (reference sequence). The CDR3 loop spans 13 amino acids. The junction had 6 bases not matched to a gene; V was cut back by 5 bases and J by 8 bases. The CDR3 coding sequence is TGTGCCACCAGCTCCGGGACAGAACATGAGCAGTTCTTC. Translating gives CATSSGTEHEQFF.